The source of this TCR beta chain is a study of blood T cells in healthy people across ages. Notes on the study in general: There was no known CMV status for donors, so expanded clonotype changes were possibly confounded. Per million T cells, TCR beta diversity dropped roughly linearly as age increased.

Turning to this clonotype: The antigen remains unidentified.

With each sample, at least 6 micrograms of total RNA were extracted. The CDR3 runs 18 residues. Per germline, CDR1 LNHDA and CDR2 SQIVND (reference sequence). The ends were cut back, 5 bases at V and 2 bases at J, with 19 bases in the middle. Next came a second PCR, run for roughly 7 to 12 cycles, which used a sample-barcoded 5' primer along with a J-beta primer mix. One entry per CDR3 protein, called by TCRdb with MiXCR from the 5' RACE reads. The table shows about 1,400,000 distinct CDR3 sequences, with 59% occurring only once. The chain employs TRBV19 and TRBJ2-6; the D is unclear. The TCR was taken from a man aged 18 to 29 in good health. Sequenced: blood. CDR3 loop: CASSRPGLPQTGANVLTF. CDR3 sequence (DNA): TGTGCCAGTAGTCGCCCGGGTCTTCCCCAGACTGGGGCCAACGTCCTGACTTTC.